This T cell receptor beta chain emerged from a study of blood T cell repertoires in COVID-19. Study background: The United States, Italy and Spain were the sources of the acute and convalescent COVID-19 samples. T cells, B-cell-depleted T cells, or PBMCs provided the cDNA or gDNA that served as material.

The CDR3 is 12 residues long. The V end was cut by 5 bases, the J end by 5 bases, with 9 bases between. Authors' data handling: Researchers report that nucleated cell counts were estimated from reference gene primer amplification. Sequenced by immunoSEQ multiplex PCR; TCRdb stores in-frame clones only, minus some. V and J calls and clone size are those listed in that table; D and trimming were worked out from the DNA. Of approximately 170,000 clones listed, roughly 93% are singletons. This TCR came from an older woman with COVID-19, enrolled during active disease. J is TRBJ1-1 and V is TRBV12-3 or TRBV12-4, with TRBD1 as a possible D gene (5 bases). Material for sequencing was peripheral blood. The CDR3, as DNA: TGTGCCAGCAGTCAGGGTCGTACTGAAGCTTTCTTT. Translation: CASSQGRTEAFF.